This T cell receptor beta chain originates from a study of T-cell reconstitution after alpha-beta-depleted transplantation in children. This clonotype occurred a few times. Its antigen is still unknown. Study outcomes and limitations: Counts and diversity of T cells one year after transplant came mostly from newly produced T cells. Reports say that about two months after transplant, the alpha-beta T cells came out of several hundred graft clones that had expanded.

The CDR3 runs 20 residues. Trimming cost V 1 base and J 0 bases, with 20 bases left between them. CDR1 SGHRS and CDR2 YFSETQ come from the germline V gene. Unique molecular identifiers were incorporated during preparation of the TCRbeta library. TCRdb redid the calling of the PCR reads with MiXCR, one entry per CDR3 protein. This sample has around 700,000 distinct CDR3 sequences; approximately 14% occur once, and the top ten carry 0.79%. V and J are TRBV5-1 and TRBJ2-6, with a possible D match to TRBD1 (5 bases). The source is a girl aged 2 to 10 with congenital amegakaryocytic thrombocytopenia, due to receive a stem cell transplant. This specimen was PBMCs, taken before TCRalphabeta/CD19-depleted stem cell transplant. CDR3 coding DNA: TGCGCCAGCAGCTTGTACGGGCCCTCCCAGGGCTACTCTGGGGCCAACGTCCTGACTTTC. Translating gives CASSLYGPSQGYSGANVLTF.